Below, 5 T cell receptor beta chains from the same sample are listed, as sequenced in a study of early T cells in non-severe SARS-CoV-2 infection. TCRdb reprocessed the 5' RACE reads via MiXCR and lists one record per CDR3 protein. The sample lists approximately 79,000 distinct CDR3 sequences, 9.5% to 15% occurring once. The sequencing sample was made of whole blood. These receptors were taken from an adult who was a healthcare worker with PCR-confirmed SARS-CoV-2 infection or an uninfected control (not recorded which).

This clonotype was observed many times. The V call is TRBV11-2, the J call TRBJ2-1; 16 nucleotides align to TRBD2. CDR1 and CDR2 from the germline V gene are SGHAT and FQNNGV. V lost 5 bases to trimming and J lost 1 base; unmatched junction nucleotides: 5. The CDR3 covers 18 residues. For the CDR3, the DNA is TGTGCCAGCAGCCCGGGACTAGCGGGGGGGCCTTCCTACAATGAGCAGTTCTTC. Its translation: CASSPGLAGGPSYNEQFF.

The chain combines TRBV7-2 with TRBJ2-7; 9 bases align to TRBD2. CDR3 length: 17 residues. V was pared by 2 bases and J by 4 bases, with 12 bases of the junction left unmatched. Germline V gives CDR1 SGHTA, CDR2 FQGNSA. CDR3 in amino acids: CASSLWGIAGERYEQYF. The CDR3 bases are TGTGCCAGCAGCTTATGGGGGATAGCGGGAGAGCGATACGAGCAGTACTTC.

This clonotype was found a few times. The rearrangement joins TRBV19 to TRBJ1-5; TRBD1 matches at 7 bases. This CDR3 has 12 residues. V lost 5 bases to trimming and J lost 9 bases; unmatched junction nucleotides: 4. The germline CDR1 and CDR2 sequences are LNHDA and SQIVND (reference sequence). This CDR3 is CASSAYRGPQHF. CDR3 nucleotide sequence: TGTGCCAGTAGTGCGTACAGGGGGCCCCAGCATTTT.

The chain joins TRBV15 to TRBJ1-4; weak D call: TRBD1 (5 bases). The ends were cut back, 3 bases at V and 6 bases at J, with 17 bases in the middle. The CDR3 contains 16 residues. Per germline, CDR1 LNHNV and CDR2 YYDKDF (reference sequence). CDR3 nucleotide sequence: TGTGCCACCAGCAGGGGGGGGGACCCCCTTGATGAAAAACTGTTTTTT. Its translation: CATSRGGDPLDEKLFF. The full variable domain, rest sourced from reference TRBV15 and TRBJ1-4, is DAMVIQNPRYQVTQFGKPVTLSCSQTLNHNVMYWYQQKSSQAPKLLFHYYDKDFNNEADTPDNFQSRRPNTSFCFLDIRSPGLGDTAMYLCATSRGGDPLDEKLFFGSGTQLSVL.

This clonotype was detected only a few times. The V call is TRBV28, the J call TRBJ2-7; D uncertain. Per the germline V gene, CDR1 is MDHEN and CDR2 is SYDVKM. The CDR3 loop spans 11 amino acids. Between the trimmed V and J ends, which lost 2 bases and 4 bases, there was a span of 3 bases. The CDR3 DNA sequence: TGTGCCAGCAGTTTAGTGTACGAGCAGTACTTC. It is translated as CASSLVYEQYF.